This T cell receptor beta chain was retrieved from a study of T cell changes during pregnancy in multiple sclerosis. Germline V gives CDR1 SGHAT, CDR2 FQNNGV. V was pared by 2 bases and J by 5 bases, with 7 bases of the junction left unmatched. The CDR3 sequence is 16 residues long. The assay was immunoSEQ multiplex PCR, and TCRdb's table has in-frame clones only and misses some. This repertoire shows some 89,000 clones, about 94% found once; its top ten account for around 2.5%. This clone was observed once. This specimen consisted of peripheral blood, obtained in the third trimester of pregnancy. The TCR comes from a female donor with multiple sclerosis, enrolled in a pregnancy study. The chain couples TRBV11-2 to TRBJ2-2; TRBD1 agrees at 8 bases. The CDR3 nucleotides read TGTGCCAGCAGCTTAATCCGACAGGGGAAGACCGGGGAGCTGTTTTTT. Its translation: CASSLIRQGKTGELFF.